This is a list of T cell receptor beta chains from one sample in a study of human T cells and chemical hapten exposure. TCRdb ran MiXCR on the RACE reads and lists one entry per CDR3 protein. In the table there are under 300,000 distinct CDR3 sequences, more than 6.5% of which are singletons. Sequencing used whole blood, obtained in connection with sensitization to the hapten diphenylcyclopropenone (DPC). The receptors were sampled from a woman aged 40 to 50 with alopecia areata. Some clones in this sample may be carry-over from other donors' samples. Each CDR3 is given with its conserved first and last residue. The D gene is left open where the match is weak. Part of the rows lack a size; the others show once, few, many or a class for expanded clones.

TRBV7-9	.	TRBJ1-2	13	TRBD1	TGTGCCAGCAGCTGGACAGGGCTGTATGGCTACACCTTC	CASSWTGLYGYTF
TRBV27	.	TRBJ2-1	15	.	TGTGCCAGCAGTTCGCAGGGAGGCCCCTACAATGAGCAGTTCTTC	CASSSQGGPYNEQFF
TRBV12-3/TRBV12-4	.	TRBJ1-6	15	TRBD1	TGTGCCAGCAGCCTTTATACAGGGGGCTGTTCACCCCTCCACTTT	CASSLYTGGCSPLHF
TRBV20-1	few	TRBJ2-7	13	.	TGCAGTGCTAGAGATCCTGCGTGGTACGAGCAGTACTTC	CSARDPAWYEQYF
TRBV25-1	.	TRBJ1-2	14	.	TGTGCCAGCAGCCAGGGAGCCCTTAGCTATGGCTACACCTTC	CASSQGALSYGYTF
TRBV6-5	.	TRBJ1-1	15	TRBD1	TGTGCCAGCAGTTACTCGAGACAGGGCCACACTGAAGCTTTCTTT	CASSYSRQGHTEAFF
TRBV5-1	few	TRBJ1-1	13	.	TGCGCCAGCAGTCAGCCTGGGGTCGCTGAAGCTTTCTTT	CASSQPGVAEAFF
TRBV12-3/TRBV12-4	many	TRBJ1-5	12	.	TGTGCCAGCAGTGATAGCAATCAGCCCCAGCATTTT	CASSDSNQPQHF
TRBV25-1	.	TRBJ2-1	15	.	TGTGCCAGCAGGGCCCGGGGGAGCTCCTACAATGAGCAGTTCTTC	CASRARGSSYNEQFF
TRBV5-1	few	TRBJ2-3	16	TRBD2	TGCGCCAGCAGCTCCTGGACTAGCGGAGTCACAGATACGCAGTATTTT	CASSSWTSGVTDTQYF
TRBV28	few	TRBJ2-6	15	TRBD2	TGTTCCACTCTCCCGGGGGGGACTGGGGCCAACGTCCTGACTTTC	CSTLPGGTGANVLTF
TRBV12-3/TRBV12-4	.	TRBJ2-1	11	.	TGTGCCAGCAGATCAGGGTATGAGCAGTTCTTC	CASRSGYEQFF
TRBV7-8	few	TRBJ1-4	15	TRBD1	TGTGCCAGCAGCCCCAGGGGGGGCAGAAATGAAAAACTGTTTTTT	CASSPRGGRNEKLFF
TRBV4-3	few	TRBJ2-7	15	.	TGCGCCAGCAGCCTCCAACCGGGACCAGGCTACGAGCAGTACTTC	CASSLQPGPGYEQYF
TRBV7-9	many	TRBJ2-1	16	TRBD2	TGTGCCAGCAGCCCGATACCTAGCGGGAGGTACAATGAGCAGTTCTTC	CASSPIPSGRYNEQFF
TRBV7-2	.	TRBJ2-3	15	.	TGTGCCAGCAGCTTAGCGAGGGAGTCCCCAGATACGCAGTATTTT	CASSLARESPDTQYF
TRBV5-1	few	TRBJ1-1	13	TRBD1	TGCGCCAGCAGCTTGGAGACAGGGGCTGAAGCTTTCTTT	CASSLETGAEAFF
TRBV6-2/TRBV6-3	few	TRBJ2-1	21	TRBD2	TGTGCCAGCAGTTACTCGAGCCCCTACGCTAGCGGGAGTAGCTCCTACAATGAGCAGTTCTTC	CASSYSSPYASGSSSYNEQFF
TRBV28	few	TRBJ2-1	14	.	TGTGCCAGCAGTTTATCGACCACCAACTTCCTGGGGTTCTTC	CASSLSTTNFLGFF
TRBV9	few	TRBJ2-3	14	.	TGTGCCAGCAGCGTAGACATCGGCACAGATACGCAGTATTTT	CASSVDIGTDTQYF
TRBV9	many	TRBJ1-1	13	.	TGTGCCAGCAGCGTGGGCACGAACACTGAAGCTTTCTTT	CASSVGTNTEAFF
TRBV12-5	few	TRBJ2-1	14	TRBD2	TGTGCTAGTGGTCGGACTAGCGGGAGCGATGAGCAGTTCTTC	CASGRTSGSDEQFF
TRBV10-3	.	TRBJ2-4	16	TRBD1	TGTGCCATCAGCCCCTGGACAGGGGGTAACTCAAACATTCAGTACTTC	CAISPWTGGNSNIQYF
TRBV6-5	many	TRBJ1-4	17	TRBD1	TGTGCCAGCAGTTCCGGACAGGGGCTGACAACTAATGAAAAACTGTTTTTT	CASSSGQGLTTNEKLFF
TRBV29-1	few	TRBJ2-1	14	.	TGCAGCGTTGTTGGGACTTTCTCCTACAATGAGCAGTTCTTC	CSVVGTFSYNEQFF
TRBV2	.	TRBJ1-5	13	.	TGTGCCAGCAGCAGGGACACAAATCAGCCCCAGCATTTT	CASSRDTNQPQHF
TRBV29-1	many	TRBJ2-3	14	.	TGCAGCGGATACAGGGCGGATGGCACAGATACGCAGTATTTT	CSGYRADGTDTQYF
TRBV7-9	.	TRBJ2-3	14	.	TGTGCCAGCAGCTCAACTCGAGGGAGAAATACGCAGTATTTT	CASSSTRGRNTQYF
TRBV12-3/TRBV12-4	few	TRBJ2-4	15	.	TGTGCCAGCAGTTTGAGACACCTAGCCAAAAACATTCAGTACTTC	CASSLRHLAKNIQYF
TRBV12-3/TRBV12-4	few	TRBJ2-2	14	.	TGTGCCAGCAGTCTAACACAGAACACCGGGGAGCTGTTTTTT	CASSLTQNTGELFF
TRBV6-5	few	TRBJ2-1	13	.	TGTGCCAGCAGTTACGATGGGTTCTCAGAGCAGTTCTTC	CASSYDGFSEQFF
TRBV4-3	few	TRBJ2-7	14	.	TGCGCCAGCGCACCGGGCCTCGGGCCCTACGAGCAGTACTTC	CASAPGLGPYEQYF
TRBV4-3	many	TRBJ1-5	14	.	TGCGCCAGCAGCCAAGATCTGGTCAGTCAGCCCCAGCATTTT	CASSQDLVSQPQHF
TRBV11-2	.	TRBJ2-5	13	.	TGTGCCAGCAGAGCCGGGAGCCAGCGGACCCAGTACTTC	CASRAGSQRTQYF
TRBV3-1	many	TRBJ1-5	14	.	TGTGCCAGCAGTGGACAGACCTACAATCAGCCCCAGCATTTT	CASSGQTYNQPQHF
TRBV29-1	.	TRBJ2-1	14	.	TGCAGCGTTGCCAGGGGCCCTTCCTACAATGAGCAGTTCTTC	CSVARGPSYNEQFF
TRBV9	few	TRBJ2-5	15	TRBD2	TGTGCCAGCAGCGTAGGGACTAGCAAGGGAGAGACCCAGTACTTC	CASSVGTSKGETQYF
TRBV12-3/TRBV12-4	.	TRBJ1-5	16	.	TGTGCCAGCAGTTTATATTTGGGGGCCGGAGATCAGCCCCAGCATTTT	CASSLYLGAGDQPQHF
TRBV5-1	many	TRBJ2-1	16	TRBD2	TGCGCCAGCAGCTTGCAAGCCAGCGGGATGATCAATGAGCAGTTCTTC	CASSLQASGMINEQFF
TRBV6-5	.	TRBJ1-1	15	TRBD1	TGTGCCAGCAACCGCAAACCTACAGGGGAGGCTGAAGCTTTCTTT	CASNRKPTGEAEAFF
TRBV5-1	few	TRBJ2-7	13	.	TGCGCCAGCAGCTTGGGGGGCTTGGCCGAGCAGTACTTC	CASSLGGLAEQYF
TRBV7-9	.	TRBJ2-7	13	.	TGTGCCAGCAGCTTACCTGTATTGGGCGAGCAGTACTTC	CASSLPVLGEQYF
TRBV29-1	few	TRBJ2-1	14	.	TGCAGCGTTGCAGGCGGTAGCTCCTACAATGAGCAGTTCTTC	CSVAGGSSYNEQFF
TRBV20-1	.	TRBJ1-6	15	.	TGCAGTGCCCCCGTGGGACCTAGCCGGAATTCACCCCTCCACTTT	CSAPVGPSRNSPLHF
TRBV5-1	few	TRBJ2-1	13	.	TGCGCCAGCAGCTTGAAGGCGTTGGCTGAGCAGTTCTTC	CASSLKALAEQFF
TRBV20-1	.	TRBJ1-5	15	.	TGCAGTGCTAGGGGGAGGGGGTATAGCAATCAGCCCCAGCATTTT	CSARGRGYSNQPQHF
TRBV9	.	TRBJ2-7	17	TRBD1	TGTGCCAGCAGCGGAGGCCCCCTGGCGCAGGGGGCAAGGGAGCAGTACTTC	CASSGGPLAQGAREQYF
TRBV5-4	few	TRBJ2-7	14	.	TGTGCCAGCAGCTTAGGAGGGAGTATCTACGAGCAGTACTTC	CASSLGGSIYEQYF
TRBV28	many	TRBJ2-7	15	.	TGTGCCAGCCAACGGCGCGGGACTGGGGGCTACGAGCAGTACTTC	CASQRRGTGGYEQYF
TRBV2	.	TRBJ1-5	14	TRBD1	TGTGCCAGCAGTGTGGGACAGGGCGATCAGCCCCAGCATTTT	CASSVGQGDQPQHF
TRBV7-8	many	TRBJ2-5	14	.	TGTGCCAGCAGCTTATCGACAGGCCAAGAGACCCAGTACTTC	CASSLSTGQETQYF
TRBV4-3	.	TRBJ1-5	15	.	TGCGCCAGCAGCTTCGGGGTTTATAGCAATCAGCCCCAGCATTTT	CASSFGVYSNQPQHF
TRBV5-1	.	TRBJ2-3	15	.	TGCGCCAGCAGCTTCCCGGAGTCTGGCACAGATACGCAGTATTTT	CASSFPESGTDTQYF
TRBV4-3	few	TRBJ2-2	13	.	TGCGCCAGCAGCCAAGACGGGACCGGGGAGCTGTTTTTT	CASSQDGTGELFF
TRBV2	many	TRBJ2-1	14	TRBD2	TGTGCCAGCAGGGAGCGGGAGGCCTACAATGAGCAGTTCTTC	CASREREAYNEQFF